This TCR beta chain was documented in a study of T cells after yellow fever vaccination. The study's findings and limits: Abundant bulk-population clonotypes could contaminate the FACS-sorted repertoires. Post-booster repertoires again held most primary-vaccination clones (roughly 96% CD4, 75% to 90% CD8).

The CDR3 loop spans 13 amino acids. The V gene's germline CDR1 is SQVTM and CDR2 ANQGSEA. The ends lost 7 bases at V and 4 bases at J; junction bases unmatched: 6. The table lists this clonotype with many counts. Its antigen is currently unknown. TCR cDNA, made by 5'RACE template switching, carried an added universal primer site and UMIs. TCRdb recomputed calls from the 5' RACE reads with MiXCR, one row per CDR3 protein. The sample yields more than 80,000 distinct CDR3 sequences, around 5.8% seen once. V usage is TRBV29-1 and J usage is TRBJ2-3; 9 bases are a match to TRBD1. The sample in question was CD8+ T cells sorted from PBMCs, obtained 10 days after the yellow fever booster vaccination. The sequence was collected from a man between 18 and 29 years old who received the YFV17D yellow fever vaccine. CDR3 sequence (DNA): TGCAGCGGGCGGGACAGGGAACCAGATACGCAGTATTTT. Amino acids: CSGRDREPDTQYF.